The clone carrying this TCR beta chain was picked up a small number of times. V was pared by 1 base and J by 1 base, with 7 bases between. CDR1 and CDR2 (germline): SEHNR, FQNEAQ (reference sequence). The CDR3 is made up of 14 amino acids. This entry belongs to a study of technical replicates of blood from a handful of donors. Using immunoSEQ multiplex PCR, the repertoire was profiled, and TCRdb retains in-frame clones only, with some absent. The table records tens of thousands of clones, 95% to 97% of them present only once. The sequence derives from a human donor in good health. The material sequenced was T cells isolated from PBMCs. V is TRBV7-9 and J is TRBJ1-1; TRBD1 might be the D (6 bases). The CDR3 bases are TGTGCCAGCAGCTTAGGAGGGGGGAACACTGAAGCTTTCTTT. It specifies CASSLGGGNTEAFF. Variable domain in full (rest from reference TRBV7-9 and TRBJ1-1): DTGVSQNPRHKITKRGQNVTFRCDPISEHNRLYWYRQTLGQGPEFLTYFQNEAQLEKSRLLSDRFSAERPKGSFSTLEIQRTEQGDSAMYLCASSLGGGNTEAFFGQGTRLTVV.